The text below deals with one TCR beta chain. Its antigen is not identified. The source of the sample is a study of radiotherapy plus CTLA-4 blockade in lung cancer. With ipilimumab providing CTLA-4 blockade, focal radiation was administered to patients who had chemo-refractory metastatic non-small-cell lung cancer. Method: immunoSEQ multiplex PCR; TCRdb's copy keeps in-frame clones and lacks some. The sample contains 45,000 to 55,000 clones, approximately 79% of which appear only once. The study, taken as a whole, reports: In blood, tumor-derived TCR clones expanded after radiotherapy plus ipilimumab.

This sequence was found in a human donor with non-small cell lung cancer who had stable disease on radiotherapy plus ipilimumab. The material was peripheral blood, obtained from a patient treated with radiotherapy plus ipilimumab.

The DNA of the CDR3 is TGTGCCAGCAGGGAGTTGGGGAACTACAATGAGCAGTTCTTC. Translated: CASRELGNYNEQFF. The chain combines TRBV6-5 with TRBJ2-1; no clear D gene. The germline V gene encodes CDR1 MNHEY and CDR2 SVGAGI. CDR3 size: 14 residues. V was shortened by 6 bases and J by 3 bases, with 12 bases between the two germline ends.